Listed below are T cell receptor beta chains from one sample, sequenced in a study of blood T cells in healthy people across ages. One entry per CDR3 protein, called by TCRdb with MiXCR from the 5' RACE reads. The repertoire includes 1.5 million to 2 million distinct CDR3 sequences, about 49% of them detected once, and roughly 2% sits in the top ten. Sequencing input: blood. These receptors were collected from a woman aged 40-49 years in good health. The CDR3 runs from the conserved cysteine through the conserved F or W. D genes are given only for firm matches. Clone size appears in some rows only: once, few, many, or a class for an expanded clone.

j_gene: TRBJ2-5; d_gene: -; v_gene: TRBV5-1; abundance: -; CDR3nt: TGCGCCAGCAGCTTGGCGGGGGCCCTGGGGGAAGAGACCCAGTACTTC; CDR3aa: CASSLAGALGEETQYF
j_gene: TRBJ2-1; d_gene: TRBD2; v_gene: TRBV9; abundance: -; CDR3nt: TGTGCCAGCAGCGTAGGGGCGGGGGGGATAGTCAATGAGCAGTTCTTC; CDR3aa: CASSVGAGGIVNEQFF
j_gene: TRBJ2-1; d_gene: -; v_gene: TRBV7-9; abundance: -; CDR3nt: TGTGCCAGCAGCTTTGAGACAGGACCTACATCATACAGCGACAATGAGCAGTTCTTC; CDR3aa: CASSFETGPTSYSDNEQFF
j_gene: TRBJ1-2; d_gene: -; v_gene: TRBV4-3; abundance: -; CDR3nt: TGCGCCAGCAGCCAAGAGCTGGCACCCAACTATGGCTACACCTTC; CDR3aa: CASSQELAPNYGYTF
j_gene: TRBJ2-1; d_gene: TRBD2; v_gene: TRBV5-6; abundance: few; CDR3nt: TGTGCCAGCAGCATTATGACTAGCGGGGGCTACAATGAGCAGTTCTTC; CDR3aa: CASSIMTSGGYNEQFF
j_gene: TRBJ2-2; d_gene: TRBD2; v_gene: TRBV4-1; abundance: -; CDR3nt: TGCGCCAGCAGCCAAGTACAGCGGGGGAACACCGGGGAGCTGTTTTTT; CDR3aa: CASSQVQRGNTGELFF
j_gene: TRBJ1-2; d_gene: -; v_gene: TRBV6-1; abundance: few; CDR3nt: TGTGCCAGCAGTGAAGATCTAACATCCTGGGGTGGCTACACCTTC; CDR3aa: CASSEDLTSWGGYTF
j_gene: TRBJ1-2; d_gene: -; v_gene: TRBV6-1; abundance: once; CDR3nt: TGTGCCAGCCGTAGGGTCATGGCGGAGCGTGGCTACACCTTC; CDR3aa: CASRRVMAERGYTF
j_gene: TRBJ2-1; d_gene: TRBD2; v_gene: TRBV24-1; abundance: -; CDR3nt: TGTGCCACCAGTGAGCAGAGCGGGGGGGCCGGAGATGAGCAGTTCTTC; CDR3aa: CATSEQSGGAGDEQFF
j_gene: TRBJ2-2; d_gene: -; v_gene: TRBV21-1; abundance: -; CDR3nt: TGTGCCAGCAGCAAAGCACCGGAGCTAAGGGGAGGATCCGGGGAGCTGTTTTTT; CDR3aa: CASSKAPELRGGSGELFF
j_gene: TRBJ1-4; d_gene: -; v_gene: TRBV7-9; abundance: few; CDR3nt: TGTGCCAGCAGCTCCGACGACAGGATTGCGAGTGAAAAACTGTTTTTT; CDR3aa: CASSSDDRIASEKLFF
j_gene: TRBJ2-5; d_gene: -; v_gene: TRBV20-1; abundance: -; CDR3nt: TGCAGTGCTAGACCGGCCGGGGAAAGGTTCGAGACCCAGTACTTC; CDR3aa: CSARPAGERFETQYF
j_gene: TRBJ2-7; d_gene: TRBD1; v_gene: TRBV7-2; abundance: -; CDR3nt: TGTGCCAGCGCCTGGGACAGGGACTACGAGCAGTACTTC; CDR3aa: CASAWDRDYEQYF
j_gene: TRBJ2-3; d_gene: TRBD2; v_gene: TRBV14; abundance: -; CDR3nt: TGTGCCAGCAGCCGGACTAGCGGGGGGGGAAGCCTCACAGATACGCAGTATTTT; CDR3aa: CASSRTSGGGSLTDTQYF
j_gene: TRBJ1-3; d_gene: -; v_gene: TRBV7-2; abundance: -; CDR3nt: TGTGCCAGCACCATACAGGGATACACCATATATTTT; CDR3aa: CASTIQGYTIYF
j_gene: TRBJ2-7; d_gene: TRBD1; v_gene: TRBV6-1; abundance: -; CDR3nt: TGTGCCAGCTCCAATTCCCGGACAGGCTACGAGCAGTACTTC; CDR3aa: CASSNSRTGYEQYF
j_gene: TRBJ2-3; d_gene: TRBD2; v_gene: TRBV7-2; abundance: -; CDR3nt: TGTGCCAGCAGCTTAAGTCTTCGGGCTAGCGGGAGCACAGATACGCAGTATTTT; CDR3aa: CASSLSLRASGSTDTQYF
j_gene: TRBJ2-7; d_gene: -; v_gene: TRBV28; abundance: -; CDR3nt: TGTGCCAGCAGTTCCCTGGGCCTGGACGAGCAGTACTTC; CDR3aa: CASSSLGLDEQYF